There are many counts of the clone carrying this T cell receptor (beta chain). This record comes from a study of patients and donors after allogeneic stem cell transplantation. TCRdb re-analysed the RT-PCR reads in MiXCR, keeping a single row per CDR3 protein. The table shows around 23,000 distinct CDR3 sequences, with 29% occurring only once. The CDR3 length is 15 residues. Trimming cost V 7 bases and J 1 base, with 13 bases left between them. From germline, CDR1 is LNHNV and CDR2 YYDKDF (reference sequence). This receptor was obtained from a human donor who was either an allogeneic HSCT recipient or a stem cell or donor lymphocyte infusion donor (not recorded which). It is not recorded whose cells these are; they may come from a transplant donor. The gene calls are TRBV15 and TRBJ1-4, with D tentatively TRBD1 (6 bases). The sequenced material came from blood, either unsorted or a sorted T cell fraction (not recorded which). CDR3 nucleotide sequence: TGTGCCACCACCGGGGGCGGAGAAACTAATGAAAAACTGTTTTTT. Amino acid sequence: CATTGGGETNEKLFF.